A single TCR beta chain is shown here with its context. These data originate in a study of shared clonotypes between healthy human individuals. Profiled with immunoSEQ multiplex PCR; TCRdb holds only in-frame clones, not every one. This repertoire shows some 2 million clones, about 95% found once; its top ten account for 1.2%. Naive CD8 isolation took CD45RO-negative cells positively selected for CCR7 and excluded terminally differentiated effector memory CD45RA+ cells. J lost 6 bases, V lost 5 bases, and 7 bases had no gene match. The CDR3 contains 14 residues. Looked up from germline, CDR1 is SGDLS and CDR2 is YYNGEE.

This chain joins TRBV9 and TRBJ2-2, with TRBD1 identical over 7 bases. The origin of this receptor is a young man in good health. Sequenced material: naive CD8+ T cells sorted from blood. The CDR3 DNA sequence: TGTGCCAGCAGGGCCACAGGGGATCCCGGGGAGCTGTTTTTT. Its protein product is CASRATGDPGELFF. Combining the CDR3 with reference TRBV9 and TRBJ2-2 gives the whole variable domain DSGVTQTPKHLITATGQRVTLRCSPRSGDLSVYWYQQSLDQGLQFLIQYYNGEERAKGNILERFSAQQFPDLHSELNLSSLELGDSALYFCASRATGDPGELFFGEGSRLTVL.